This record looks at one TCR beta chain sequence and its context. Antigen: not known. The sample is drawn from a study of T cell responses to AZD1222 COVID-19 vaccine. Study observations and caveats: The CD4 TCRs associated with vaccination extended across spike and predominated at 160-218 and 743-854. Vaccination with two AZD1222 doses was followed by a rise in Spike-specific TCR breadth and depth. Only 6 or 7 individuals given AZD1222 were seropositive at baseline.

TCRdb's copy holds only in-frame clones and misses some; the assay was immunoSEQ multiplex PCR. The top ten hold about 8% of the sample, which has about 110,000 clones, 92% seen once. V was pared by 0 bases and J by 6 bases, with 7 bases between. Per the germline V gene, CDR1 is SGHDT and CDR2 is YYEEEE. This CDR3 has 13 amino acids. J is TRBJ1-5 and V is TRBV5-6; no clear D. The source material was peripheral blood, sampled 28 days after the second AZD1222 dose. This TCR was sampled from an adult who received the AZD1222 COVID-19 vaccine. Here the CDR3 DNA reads TGTGCCAGCAGCTTGGAGTCTGGTCAGCCCCAGCATTTT. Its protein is CASSLESGQPQHF.